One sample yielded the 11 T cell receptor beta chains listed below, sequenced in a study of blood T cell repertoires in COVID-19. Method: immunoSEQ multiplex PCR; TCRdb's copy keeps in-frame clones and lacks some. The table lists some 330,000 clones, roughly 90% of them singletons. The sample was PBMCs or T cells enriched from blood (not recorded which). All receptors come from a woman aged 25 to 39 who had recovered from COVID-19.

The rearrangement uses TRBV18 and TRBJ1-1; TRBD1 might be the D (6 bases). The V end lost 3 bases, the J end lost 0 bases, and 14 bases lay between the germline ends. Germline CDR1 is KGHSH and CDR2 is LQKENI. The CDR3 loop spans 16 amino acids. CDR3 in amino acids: CASSPGTPTLNTEAFF. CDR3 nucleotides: TGTGCCAGCTCACCCGGGACACCCACGTTGAACACTGAAGCTTTCTTT. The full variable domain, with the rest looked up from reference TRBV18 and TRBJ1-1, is NAGVMQNPRHLVRRRGQEARLRCSPMKGHSHVYWYRQLPEEGLKFMVYLQKENIIDESGMPKERFSAEFPKEGPSILRIQQVVRGDSAAYFCASSPGTPTLNTEAFFGQGTRLTVV.

CDR3 protein: CASSLSTSGTRTDTQYF. CDR3 DNA: TGTGCCAGCAGCCTGTCGACTAGCGGGACACGCACAGATACGCAGTATTTT. The gene calls are TRBV11-3 and TRBJ2-3; 11 bases are shared with TRBD2. CDR1 SGHNT and CDR2 YENEEA come from the germline V gene. The CDR3 runs to 17 residues. After removal of 5 bases from V and 1 base from J, the junction contained 8 bases not matched to a gene. The full variable domain, with the rest looked up from reference TRBV11-3 and TRBJ2-3, is EAGVVQSPRYKIIEKKQPVAFWCNPISGHNTLYWYLQNLGQGPELLIRYENEEAVDDSQLPKDRFSAERLKGVDSTLKIQPAELGDSAVYLCASSLSTSGTRTDTQYFGPGTRLTVL.

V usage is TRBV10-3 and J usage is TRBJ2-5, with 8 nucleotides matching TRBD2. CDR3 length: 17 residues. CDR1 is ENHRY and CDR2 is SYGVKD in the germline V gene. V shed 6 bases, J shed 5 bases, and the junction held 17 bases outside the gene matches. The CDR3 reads CAIRTLAGGAGGETQYF. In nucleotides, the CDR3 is TGTGCCATCAGAACACTAGCCGGGGGGGCCGGCGGGGAGACCCAGTACTTC.

Here the CDR3 reads CASSEPTGTSGVYSSYNEQFF. For the CDR3, the DNA is TGTGCCAGCAGTGAACCCACCGGGACTAGCGGTGTATATAGCTCCTACAATGAGCAGTTCTTC. This chain uses TRBV28 with TRBJ2-1, with 11 bases that match TRBD2. The CDR3 is 21 amino acids. V lost 5 bases, J lost 0 bases, and 18 bases stayed unmatched. CDR1 and CDR2 (germline): MDHEN, SYDVKM. The full variable domain, rest sourced from reference TRBV28 and TRBJ2-1, is DVKVTQSSRYLVKRTGEKVFLECVQDMDHENMFWYRQDPGLGLRLIYFSYDVKMKEKGDIPEGYSVSREKKERFSLILESASTNQTSMYLCASSEPTGTSGVYSSYNEQFFGPGTRLTVL.

The CDR3 loop reads CASSLVEGGLGHGPFF. CDR3 DNA sequence: TGTGCCAGCAGCTTAGTAGAGGGGGGGTTGGGCCATGGTCCTTTCTTT. The rearrangement joins TRBV7-2 to TRBJ1-1; the D gene is possibly TRBD1 (6 bases). The CDR3 runs to 16 residues. V was trimmed by 1 base and J by 12 bases, leaving 24 bases between them. Per germline, CDR1 SGHTA and CDR2 FQGNSA.

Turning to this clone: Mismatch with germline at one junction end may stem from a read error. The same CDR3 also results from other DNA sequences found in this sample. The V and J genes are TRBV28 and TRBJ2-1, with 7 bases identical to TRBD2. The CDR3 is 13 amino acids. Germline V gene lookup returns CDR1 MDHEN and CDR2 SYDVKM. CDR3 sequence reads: CASRLAGVHEQFF. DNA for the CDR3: TGTGCCAGCCGTTTGGCGGGAGTTCATGAGCAGTTCTTC.

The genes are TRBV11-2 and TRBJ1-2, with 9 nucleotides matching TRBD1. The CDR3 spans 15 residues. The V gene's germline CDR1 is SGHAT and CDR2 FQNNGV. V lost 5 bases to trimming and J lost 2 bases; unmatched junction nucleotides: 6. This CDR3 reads CASSNQDRGNYGYTF. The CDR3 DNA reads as TGTGCCAGCAGCAATCAGGACAGGGGAAACTATGGCTACACCTTC. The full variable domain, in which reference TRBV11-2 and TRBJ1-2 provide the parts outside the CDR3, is EAGVAQSPRYKIIEKRQSVAFWCNPISGHATLYWYQQILGQGPKLLIQFQNNGVVDDSQLPKDRFSAERLKGVDSTLKIQPAKLEDSAVYLCASSNQDRGNYGYTFGSGTRLTVV.

The CDR3 here is CASSYLGPYGYTF. The CDR3 nucleotides read TGTGCCAGCAGTTACTTGGGGCCCTATGGCTACACCTTC. The chain joins TRBV6-5 to TRBJ1-2; tentatively, D is TRBD1 (5 bases). Germline V gives CDR1 MNHEY, CDR2 SVGAGI. V was pared by 1 base and J by 4 bases, with 7 bases between. The CDR3 length is 13 residues.

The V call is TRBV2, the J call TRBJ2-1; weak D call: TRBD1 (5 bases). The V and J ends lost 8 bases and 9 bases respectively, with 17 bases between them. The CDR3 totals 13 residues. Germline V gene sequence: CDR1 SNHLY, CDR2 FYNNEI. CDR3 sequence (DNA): TGTGCCAGCGTGACGAGGACCGACAGTGAGCAGTTCTTC. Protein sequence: CASVTRTDSEQFF. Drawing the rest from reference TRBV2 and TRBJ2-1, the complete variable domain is EPEVTQTPSHQVTQMGQEVILRCVPISNHLYFYWYRQILGQKVEFLVSFYNNEISEKSEIFDDQFSVERPDGSNFTLKIRSTKLEDSAMYFCASVTRTDSEQFFGPGTRLTVL.

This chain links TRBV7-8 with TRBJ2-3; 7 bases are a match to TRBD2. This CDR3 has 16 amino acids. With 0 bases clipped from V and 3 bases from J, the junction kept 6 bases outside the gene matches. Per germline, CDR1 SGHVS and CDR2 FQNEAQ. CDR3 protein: CASSLADLAVTDTQYF. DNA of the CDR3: TGTGCCAGCAGCTTAGCGGATCTAGCGGTAACAGATACGCAGTATTTT.

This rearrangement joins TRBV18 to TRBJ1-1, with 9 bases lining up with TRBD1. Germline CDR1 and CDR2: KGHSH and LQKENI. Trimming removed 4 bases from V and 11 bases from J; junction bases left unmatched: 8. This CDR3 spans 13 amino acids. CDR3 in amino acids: CASSQQGAVLAFF. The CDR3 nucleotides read TGTGCCAGCTCACAACAGGGGGCAGTTTTGGCTTTCTTT.